The 21 T cell receptor beta chains given below trace back to one sample, sequenced in a study of shared T cell receptors in the human thymus. Assay used: immunoSEQ multiplex PCR; TCRdb lists only in-frame clones, some missing. The data hold 650,000 to 950,000 clones, with over 75% observed a single time. This same sample was also part of a study on human thymus T cells.

Source material: thymocytes. The receptors were gathered from a girl less than two years old with a congenital heart defect.

The chain recombines TRBV10-3 with TRBJ2-5; maybe TRBD2 (6 bases). V was shortened by 2 bases and J by 5 bases, with 15 bases between the two germline ends. Germline CDR1 ENHRY, CDR2 SYGVKD. The CDR3 spans 15 residues. The CDR3 loop is CAISEPGRKRETQYF. The CDR3 nucleotides read TGTGCCATCAGTGAGCCGGGGAGGAAGCGGGAGACCCAGTACTTC.

Remarks on this clone: This sample also contains other DNA sequences that code for the same CDR3. The V and J genes are TRBV5-1 and TRBJ1-6; D is unresolved. Trimming removed 0 bases from V and 5 bases from J, with 9 bases in between. CDR1 SGHRS and CDR2 YFSETQ come from the germline V gene. The CDR3 contains 15 residues. The CDR3, as DNA: TGCGCCAGCAGCTTGGTACGTCGGGATAATTCACCCCTCCACTTT. It is translated as CASSLVRRDNSPLHF.

The gene calls are TRBV5-1 and TRBJ1-1; tentatively, D is TRBD1 (6 bases). The CDR3 runs 13 residues. Germline CDR1 and CDR2: SGHRS and YFSETQ. The ends were cut back, 5 bases at V and 4 bases at J, with 12 bases in the middle. The DNA for the CDR3 is TGCGCCAGCAGTGTCAGGGGTCTCACTGAAGCTTTCTTT. Translating it yields CASSVRGLTEAFF.

CDR3 DNA sequence: TGTGCCAGCAGTTTCTACAGGGGGGGCTACACCTTC. Its translation: CASSFYRGGYTF. The chain employs TRBV28 and TRBJ1-2; 8 bases align to TRBD1. Germline loops: CDR1 MDHEN, CDR2 SYDVKM. The CDR3 runs 12 residues. Trimming took 3 bases from V and 8 from J; bases not matched to a gene: 2.

Points on this clone: Distinct nucleotide sequences in the sample also encode this CDR3. This CDR3 is CASSYSSGTGDYEQYF. For the CDR3, the DNA is TGTGCCAGCAGTTACTCGTCCGGGACAGGGGATTACGAGCAGTACTTC. The rearrangement uses TRBV6-6 and TRBJ2-7; TRBD1 agrees at 10 bases. Germline lookup yields CDR1 MNHNY and CDR2 SVGAGI (reference sequence). J lost 4 bases, V lost 0 bases, and 6 bases had no gene match. The CDR3 loop spans 16 amino acids.

The chain combines TRBV30 with TRBJ1-6; D unclear. The CDR3 runs to 23 residues. The germline V gene has CDR1 GTSNPN and CDR2 SVGIG (reference sequence). The germline V and J ends were trimmed by 1 base and 8 bases, with 39 bases remaining between them. CDR3 in amino acids: CAWSGRNPCKRRPTGSSDSPLHF. The CDR3 DNA is TGTGCCTGGAGTGGGAGAAACCCCTGCAAGAGGCGGCCGACGGGGAGTTCTGATTCACCCCTCCACTTT.

The J gene is TRBJ2-5, the V gene TRBV11-2; weak D call: TRBD1 (6 bases). The germline CDR1 and CDR2 sequences are SGHAT and FQNNGV. V lost 0 bases, J lost 5 bases, and 13 bases lay in between. The CDR3 loop spans 15 amino acids. This chain's CDR3 is CASSLDNGGWETQYF. In nucleotides, the CDR3 is TGTGCCAGCAGCTTAGATAATGGGGGCTGGGAGACCCAGTACTTC.

CDR3 residues: CASSEANCDRGDTEAFF. Here the CDR3 DNA reads TGTGCCAGCAGTGAAGCTAATTGTGATCGGGGAGACACTGAAGCTTTCTTT. V and J are TRBV6-1 and TRBJ1-1; D unresolved. The CDR3 runs 17 residues. V lost 0 bases, J lost 3 bases, and 17 bases lay in between. CDR1 MNHNS and CDR2 SASEGT come from the germline V gene.

The CDR3, as DNA: TGTGCCAGCAGCTTGGTGGCGGCGAACACTGAAGCTTTCTTT. Its translation is CASSLVAANTEAFF. The chain links TRBV5-5 to TRBJ1-1; D ambiguous. Trimming stripped 0 bases from V and 1 base from J, with 7 bases between. The CDR3 loop spans 14 amino acids. Per germline, CDR1 SGHKS and CDR2 YYEKEE (reference sequence). Based on the CDR3 plus reference TRBV5-5 and TRBJ1-1, the full variable domain is DAGVTQSPTHLIKTRGQQVTLRCSPISGHKSVSWYQQVLGQGPQFIFQYYEKEERGRGNFPDRFSARQFPNYSSELNVNALLLGDSALYLCASSLVAANTEAFFGQGTRLTVV.

The chain combines TRBV5-4 with TRBJ2-3; TRBD2 aligns across 16 bases. V dropped 4 bases and J dropped 6; count of bases not matched to a gene: 8. CDR1 and CDR2 from the germline V gene are SGHNT and YYREEE (reference sequence). CDR3 length equals 17 residues. In nucleotides, the CDR3 is TGTGCCAGCAGCGGGGGGACTAGCGGGGGGGCAGTGGATACGCAGTATTTT. Translation gives CASSGGTSGGAVDTQYF.

The J gene is TRBJ1-1, the V gene TRBV19; 9 bases align to TRBD1. This CDR3 has 14 residues. Germline V CDR1 and CDR2: LNHDA, SQIVND (reference sequence). Germline trimming cut 5 bases from V and 4 bases from J; bases unmatched to any gene: 5. CDR3 in DNA: TGTGCCAGTAGTCCCGGACAGGGGAGCACTGAAGCTTTCTTT. Translating gives CASSPGQGSTEAFF.

The chain couples TRBV6-5 to TRBJ1-4; tentatively, D is TRBD1 (6 bases). Germline loops: CDR1 MNHEY, CDR2 SVGAGI. V was clipped by 2 bases and J by 8 bases, with 15 bases between them. The CDR3 covers 15 residues. CDR3 nucleotides: TGTGCCAGCAGTTACCGCTTCACAGGGTACGAAAAACTGTTTTTT. Translated, it gives CASSYRFTGYEKLFF.

This chain uses TRBV5-4 with TRBJ2-3; a weak D match, TRBD2 (5 bases). CDR3 length: 13 amino acids. Trimming left V 1 base short and J 6 bases short, with 9 bases between. Germline values: CDR1 SGHNT, CDR2 YYREEE (reference sequence). CDR3 loop: CASSLFSVDTQYF. The CDR3 nucleotides are TGTGCCAGCAGCTTGTTTAGCGTGGATACGCAGTATTTT.

This chain connects TRBV19 to TRBJ1-1; 7 nucleotides line up with TRBD1. Germline CDR1 and CDR2: LNHDA and SQIVND (reference sequence). V gave up 5 bases and J gave up 3 bases; unmatched junction bases: 12. The CDR3 totals 16 residues. CDR3 protein: CASSPPSTGWDTEAFF. CDR3 nucleotides: TGTGCCAGTAGTCCACCATCGACAGGGTGGGACACTGAAGCTTTCTTT.

The genes are TRBV12-5 and TRBJ2-2; 12 nucleotides match TRBD2. CDR3 length: 18 residues. After removal of 3 bases from V and 2 bases from J, the junction contained 7 bases not matched to a gene. The germline V gene has CDR1 LGHNT and CDR2 FRNRAP. CDR3 DNA: TGTGCTAGTGGTTTCGGACTAGCGGGGACGAGTAACACCGGGGAGCTGTTTTTT. It is translated as CASGFGLAGTSNTGELFF. The full variable domain, with the rest looked up from reference TRBV12-5 and TRBJ2-2, is DARVTQTPRHKVTEMGQEVTMRCQPILGHNTVFWYRQTMMQGLELLAYFRNRAPLDDSGMPKDRFSAEMPDATLATLKIQPSEPRDSAVYFCASGFGLAGTSNTGELFFGEGSRLTVL.

The V gene is TRBV9, the J gene TRBJ1-2, with 10 bases lining up with TRBD1. The CDR3 runs to 16 residues. Germline CDR1 is SGDLS and CDR2 is YYNGEE. Trimming cost V 3 bases and J 6 bases; bases outside gene matches: 11. The CDR3 sequence: CASSGEGDRGDNGYTF. CDR3 coding DNA: TGTGCCAGCAGCGGGGAGGGGGACAGGGGTGATAATGGCTACACCTTC.

The chain joins TRBV13 to TRBJ2-2, with D possibly TRBD2 on 7 matching bases. CDR3 length: 17 residues. The germline CDR1 and CDR2 sequences are PRHDT and FYEKMQ (reference sequence). The V end was cut by 4 bases, the J end by 2 bases, with 17 bases between. The CDR3, as DNA: TGTGCCAGCAGCTACCCCAGGGGCGGGGGCAACACCGGGGAGCTGTTTTTT. The encoded protein is CASSYPRGGGNTGELFF.

This chain uses TRBV4-1 with TRBJ1-6; D possibly corresponds to TRBD1 (5 bases). CDR1 is MGHRA, CDR2 YSYEKL, per germline. CDR3 length: 17 residues. Trimming pared 1 base from V and 5 bases from J, leaving 15 bases between. CDR3 DNA sequence: TGCGCCAGCAGCCAAGCAGGCCGGGGGTGGGATAATTCACCCCTCCACTTT. As protein: CASSQAGRGWDNSPLHF.

The chain is built from TRBV5-6 and TRBJ1-2; 9 bases are a match to TRBD1. With 4 bases clipped from V and 5 bases from J, the junction kept 6 bases outside the gene matches. The CDR3 spans 14 residues. From germline, CDR1 is SGHDT and CDR2 YYEEEE. The CDR3 DNA reads TGTGCCAGCAGCACCCGGGACAGGGTGTATGGCTACACCTTC. As protein: CASSTRDRVYGYTF.

The gene calls are TRBV10-2 and TRBJ1-2; the D gene is possibly TRBD1 (6 bases). The CDR3 is made up of 14 amino acids. V lost 8 bases and J 0 bases, leaving 13 bases between the germline ends. Germline CDR1 and CDR2: WSHSY and SAAADI. The CDR3 DNA reads TGCGCCAGCGGACAGCGGTCTACTAACTATGGCTACACCTTC. Translated: CASGQRSTNYGYTF.

This chain connects TRBV5-5 to TRBJ2-3; tentative D call: TRBD2 (5 bases). CDR3 length: 15 amino acids. Germline values: CDR1 SGHKS, CDR2 YYEKEE (reference sequence). Trimming removed 0 bases at V and 3 bases at J, with 11 bases between. The CDR3 reads CASSLAGVGTDTQYF. In DNA form, the CDR3 reads TGTGCCAGCAGCTTGGCCGGGGTTGGTACAGATACGCAGTATTTT.